This T cell receptor (beta chain) was recorded in a study of blood T cell repertoires in COVID-19. Looking at the study overall: Samples of COVID-19 (acute and convalescent) were obtained from the United States, Italy and Spain.

Seattle patients were enrolled during active infection and followed longitudinally. The CDR3 runs 15 residues. Losses at the gene ends were 4 bases for V and 11 bases for J; bases not matched to a gene: 15. Germline assignment: CDR1 SGHRS and CDR2 YFSETQ. Authors' methods: Amplified reference gene primers provided the basis for estimating nucleated cell counts. Sequencing was performed with immunoSEQ multiplex PCR; in TCRdb, only in-frame clones are kept and a portion is missing. V, J and clone size reflect that table, while D and trimming were determined from the DNA. Of some 290,000 clones listed, 80% to 90% were seen once; the top ten hold roughly 12%.

Sequences were obtained from peripheral blood. The sequence came from a woman in her twenties or thirties with COVID-19, enrolled during active disease. The J gene is TRBJ1-1, the V gene TRBV5-1; 9 bases map to TRBD1. The DNA for the CDR3 is TGCGCCAGCAGCCCATGGACAGGGGCCGAGGTTTGGGCTTTCTTT. Protein sequence: CASSPWTGAEVWAFF.